This passage covers 29 T cell receptor beta chains from one sample sequenced in a study of cytomegalovirus exposure and HLA in healthy donors. The PCR had 60 Vbeta and 13 Jbeta primers. Profiling relied on immunoSEQ multiplex PCR, and the TCRdb table lists in-frame clones only, not all of them. The sample gives about 130,000 clones, around 80% of which show up once; less than 2% is in the top ten. What was sequenced was PBMCs. The source of these receptors is a man aged 45-60 years in good health and CMV-seronegative.

This chain links TRBV6-5 with TRBJ2-3, with TRBD1 identical over 8 bases. Per the germline V gene, CDR1 is MNHEY and CDR2 is SVGAGI. The V gene end was trimmed by 3 bases and the J gene end by 4 bases; junction bases not matched to a gene: 6. The CDR3 spans 15 residues. This chain's CDR3 is CASSYRQGSPDTQYF. In DNA, the CDR3 is TGTGCCAGCAGTTATCGACAGGGGAGTCCAGATACGCAGTATTTT.

This sequence joins TRBV5-1 and TRBJ2-3; D is possibly TRBD2 (6 bases). Germline CDR1 is SGHRS and CDR2 is YFSETQ. The CDR3 has 16 residues. Trimming took off 4 bases at V and 6 bases at J, with 21 bases between the two ends. This CDR3 is CASSVRSGAGSDTQYF. CDR3 nucleotide sequence: TGCGCCAGCAGCGTGAGGAGTGGCGCCGGGAGTGATACGCAGTATTTT.

The V call is TRBV2, the J call TRBJ1-3; possibly TRBD1 for D (6 bases). Trimming left V 6 bases short and J 0 bases short, with 21 bases between. The CDR3 covers 18 residues. Germline V gives CDR1 SNHLY, CDR2 FYNNEI. CDR3 bases: TGTGCCAGCAGCGAGAGATATGGACAGATTAGCTCTGGAAACACCATATATTTT. This sequence encodes CASSERYGQISSGNTIYF.

The chain links TRBV12-5 to TRBJ2-1; D is possibly TRBD2 (7 bases). Germline V gene sequence: CDR1 LGHNT, CDR2 FRNRAP. Trimming left V 5 bases short and J 5 bases short, with 22 bases between. This CDR3 contains 17 residues. The CDR3 DNA reads as TGTGCTAGTGGTGACCCGGGAGGCCAGGGGTATGACAATGAGCAGTTCTTC. Translated: CASGDPGGQGYDNEQFF.

Notes on this clone: One end of the junction does not line up with germline, which may come from a read error. The V and J genes are TRBV7-9 and TRBJ1-1, with 7 bases identical to TRBD1. The germline gives CDR1 SEHNR, CDR2 FQNEAQ (reference sequence). The CDR3 covers 14 residues. The CDR3 reads CSSTWDRPYTEAFF. DNA for the CDR3: TGTTCCAGCACCTGGGACAGACCATACACTGAAGCTTTCTTT.

The rearrangement uses TRBV4-1 and TRBJ2-3, with 7 bases fitting TRBD1. Germline V gene data show CDR1 as MGHRA and CDR2 as YSYEKL. After removal of 4 bases from V and 6 bases from J, the junction contained 10 bases not matched to a gene. This CDR3 is built from 15 residues. CDR3 nucleotide sequence: TGCGCCAGCAGCCCCCCGACAGGGTTCATGGATACGCAGTATTTT. This sequence encodes CASSPPTGFMDTQYF.

CDR3 in DNA: TGTGCCAGCAGTTACTCTGACAGATACGAGCAGTACGTC. It yields the protein CASSYSDRYEQYV. The chain employs TRBV6-6 and TRBJ2-7; tentatively, D is TRBD1 (5 bases). Germline V gene data show CDR1 as MNHNY and CDR2 as SVGAGI (reference sequence). The CDR3 has 13 amino acids. V was shortened by 0 bases and J by 4 bases, with 7 bases between the two germline ends.

This clone has a single count. The chain uses TRBV10-3 and TRBJ1-1; D is uncertain. The germline gives CDR1 ENHRY, CDR2 SYGVKD. This CDR3 contains 12 residues. With 3 bases removed from V and 5 bases from J, the gap between germline ends came to 7 bases. The CDR3 bases are TGTGCCATCAGTGAAGGCAGGACTGAAGCTTTCTTT. Translating gives CAISEGRTEAFF.

The chain links TRBV7-9 to TRBJ1-4; D not certain. V lost 0 bases and J lost 2, with 10 bases in between. Germline CDR1 SEHNR, CDR2 FQNEAQ (reference sequence). The CDR3 consists of 16 residues. DNA of the CDR3: TGTGCCAGCAGCTTAGCGCGGAGCCGCACTAATGAAAAACTGTTTTTT. Translation: CASSLARSRTNEKLFF.

In this sample, this clone turned up once. This rearrangement joins TRBV11-2 to TRBJ1-1; 7 bases map to TRBD1. CDR3 length: 14 amino acids. The germline gives CDR1 SGHAT, CDR2 FQNNGV. V trimming: 4 bases; J trimming: 1 base; junction bases outside the gene matches: 3. The CDR3 sequence is CASSSGTANTEAFF. The CDR3, as DNA: TGTGCCAGCAGCTCCGGGACAGCGAACACTGAAGCTTTCTTT.

This clone was counted a few times. CDR3 nucleotides: TGTGCCAGCAGCGACAACGGACAGAACGGCGAGCAGTACGTC. This codes for CASSDNGQNGEQYV. V usage is TRBV7-9 and J usage is TRBJ2-7, with D possibly being TRBD1 (6 bases). CDR3 length: 14 amino acids. V gave up 5 bases and J gave up 6 bases, with 17 bases separating them. Germline V gene sequence: CDR1 SEHNR, CDR2 FQNEAQ (reference sequence).

The V call is TRBV19, the J call TRBJ2-1, with 11 bases fitting TRBD2. This CDR3 has 19 residues. Trimming at V came to 4 bases and at J to 0 bases, leaving 11 bases not matched to a gene. The germline CDR1 and CDR2 sequences are LNHDA and SQIVND (reference sequence). In DNA form, the CDR3 reads TGTGCCAGTAGTAGGGCGGGGCTAGCGGGGGGATTCTCCTACAATGAGCAGTTCTTC. It specifies CASSRAGLAGGFSYNEQFF. The variable domain in full, completed from reference TRBV19 and TRBJ2-1, reads DGGITQSPKYLFRKEGQNVTLSCEQNLNHDAMYWYRQDPGQGLRLIYYSQIVNDFQKGDIAEGYSVSREKKESFPLTVTSAQKNPTAFYLCASSRAGLAGGFSYNEQFFGPGTRLTVL.

The rearrangement links TRBV5-4 to TRBJ2-1; no firm D call. This CDR3 contains 13 residues. CDR1 and CDR2 from the germline V gene are SGHNT and YYREEE (reference sequence). V gave up 0 bases and J gave up 4 bases, with 5 bases separating them. The CDR3 reads CASSLERYNEQFF. In DNA form, the CDR3 reads TGTGCCAGCAGCTTGGAGAGGTACAATGAGCAGTTCTTC.

This clone was seen a handful of times. The J gene is TRBJ2-6, the V gene TRBV4-1, with TRBD1 matching over 9 bases. V was pared by 1 base and J by 1 base, with 5 bases of the junction left unmatched. CDR3 size: 18 residues. The V gene's germline CDR1 is MGHRA and CDR2 YSYEKL. For the CDR3, the DNA is TGCGCCAGCAGCCAAGTGGGACAGGGACCTTCTGGGGCCAACGTCCTGACTTTC. Its translation: CASSQVGQGPSGANVLTF.

This clone was detected once. V is TRBV29-1 and J is TRBJ1-2; 8 bases map to TRBD1. This CDR3 has 12 residues. V dropped 7 bases and J dropped 8; count of bases not matched to a gene: 9. In germline, CDR1 is SQVTM, CDR2 ANQGSEA. CDR3 loop: CSAPDRAGGYTF. The CDR3 coding sequence is TGCAGCGCCCCGGACAGGGCTGGAGGCTACACCTTC. Full variable domain (missing parts from reference TRBV29-1 and TRBJ1-2): SAVISQKPSRDICQRGTSLTIQCQVDSQVTMMFWYRQQPGQSLTLIATANQGSEATYESGFVIDKFPISRPNLTFSTLTVSNMSPEDSSIYLCSAPDRAGGYTFGSGTRLTVV.

This sequence joins TRBV4-1 and TRBJ2-3; 13 bases line up with TRBD2. The germline gives CDR1 MGHRA, CDR2 YSYEKL. Trimming cost V 3 bases and J 3 bases; bases outside gene matches: 3. CDR3 size: 16 residues. The CDR3, as DNA: TGCGCCAGCAGCCAGGCGGGACTAGCGGGGACAGATACGCAGTATTTT. It is translated as CASSQAGLAGTDTQYF.

This CDR3 reads CASSILYGTEAFF. The CDR3 DNA is TGTGCCAGCAGCATACTTTATGGCACTGAAGCTTTCTTT. The rearrangement uses TRBV11-3 and TRBJ1-1; D is uncertain. The CDR3 totals 13 residues. CDR1 is SGHNT and CDR2 is YENEEA in the germline V gene. V lost 5 bases to trimming and J lost 4 bases, with 11 bases between them.

The chain couples TRBV19 to TRBJ1-5, with D unclear. The CDR3 loop spans 14 amino acids. Trimming stripped 5 bases from V and 6 bases from J, with 14 bases between. Germline assignment: CDR1 LNHDA and CDR2 SQIVND (reference sequence). This chain's CDR3 is CASSSLLPFQPQHF. As DNA, the CDR3 is TGTGCCAGTAGTTCCCTCCTCCCGTTTCAGCCCCAGCATTTT.

The rearrangement uses TRBV7-9 and TRBJ1-1, with 9 bases that match TRBD1. Trimming at V came to 6 bases and at J to 4 bases, leaving 3 bases not matched to a gene. CDR1 and CDR2 (germline): SEHNR, FQNEAQ (reference sequence). The CDR3 consists of 13 residues. The chain's CDR3 is CASRPTGGTEAFF. CDR3 bases: TGTGCCAGCAGACCGACAGGGGGCACTGAAGCTTTCTTT.

This sequence joins TRBV7-2 and TRBJ1-2; possible D gene TRBD1, 5 bases. V was shortened by 5 bases and J by 3 bases, with 13 bases between the two germline ends. Germline V lookup: CDR1 SGHTA, CDR2 FQGNSA. The CDR3 runs to 14 residues. The CDR3 coding sequence is TGTGCCAGCAGCCCCCGACAGCTTTACTATGGCTACACCTTC. Residues: CASSPRQLYYGYTF. Using reference TRBV7-2 and TRBJ1-2 for the parts outside the CDR3, the full variable domain is GAGVSQSPSNKVTEKGKDVELRCDPISGHTALYWYRQSLGQGLEFLIYFQGNSAPDKSGLPSDRFSAERTGGSVSTLTIQRTQQEDSAVYLCASSPRQLYYGYTFGSGTRLTVV.

The chain carries TRBV6-1 and TRBJ1-1, with TRBD1 identical over 8 bases. Trimming took 8 bases from V and 4 from J; bases not matched to a gene: 6. CDR1 and CDR2 from the germline V gene are MNHNS and SASEGT. The CDR3 sequence is 13 residues long. In nucleotides, the CDR3 is TGTGCCAGCCCGGACAGGGTTTTCACTGAAGCTTTCTTT. As protein: CASPDRVFTEAFF.

This chain uses TRBV19 with TRBJ2-7; 11 bases map to TRBD2. This CDR3 spans 15 amino acids. Germline V gene data show CDR1 as LNHDA and CDR2 as SQIVND (reference sequence). The V gene end was trimmed by 3 bases and the J gene end by 3 bases; junction bases not matched to a gene: 4. CDR3 region: CASSILLAGVYEQYF. The CDR3 DNA sequence: TGTGCCAGTAGTATCCTACTAGCGGGGGTCTACGAGCAGTACTTC.

The rearrangement uses TRBV11-3 and TRBJ1-2; D is perhaps TRBD1 (6 bases). Germline loops: CDR1 SGHNT, CDR2 YENEEA. The CDR3 contains 12 residues. The V end was cut by 8 bases, the J end by 4 bases, with 11 bases between. The CDR3: CASGEGGYGYTF. The CDR3, as DNA: TGTGCCAGCGGCGAAGGGGGCTATGGCTACACCTTC. Full variable domain (rest looked up from reference TRBV11-3 and TRBJ1-2): EAGVVQSPRYKIIEKKQPVAFWCNPISGHNTLYWYLQNLGQGPELLIRYENEEAVDDSQLPKDRFSAERLKGVDSTLKIQPAELGDSAVYLCASGEGGYGYTFGSGTRLTVV.

This clone was seen once. The rearrangement uses TRBV28 and TRBJ1-3, with D perhaps TRBD1 (6 bases). Germline V gene lookup returns CDR1 MDHEN and CDR2 SYDVKM. Trimming removed 2 bases at V and 0 bases at J, with 11 bases between. CDR3 length: 16 residues. CDR3 bases: TGTGCCAGCAGTTTAGTTGGGGGCGCCTCTGGAAACACCATATATTTT. This gives the protein CASSLVGGASGNTIYF.

The chain carries TRBV2 and TRBJ2-5, with TRBD2 matching over 9 bases. The CDR3 is 14 amino acids. Germline values: CDR1 SNHLY, CDR2 FYNNEI. Unmatched junction bases numbered 4, after V lost 6 bases and J lost 2 bases. In DNA, the CDR3 is TGTGCCAGCAGCGGGACTAGCTTTCAAGAGACCCAGTACTTC. It encodes CASSGTSFQETQYF.

The V and J genes are TRBV5-6 and TRBJ1-1, with a possible D match to TRBD1 (6 bases). Trimming removed 3 bases at V and 0 bases at J, with 9 bases between. Germline-derived CDR1 and CDR2 are SGHDT and YYEEEE. The CDR3 is made up of 14 amino acids. CDR3 DNA: TGTGCCAGCAGCTCTTGGGGGCTGAACACTGAAGCTTTCTTT. It is translated as CASSSWGLNTEAFF. Complete variable domain (other parts from reference TRBV5-6 and TRBJ1-1): DAGVTQSPTHLIKTRGQQVTLRCSPKSGHDTVSWYQQALGQGPQFIFQYYEEEERQRGNFPDRFSGHQFPNYSSELNVNALLLGDSALYLCASSSWGLNTEAFFGQGTRLTVV.

The chain employs TRBV9 and TRBJ2-7; 10 nucleotides line up with TRBD1. Trimming took 2 bases from V and 4 from J; bases not matched to a gene: 3. The CDR3 has 14 residues. Germline CDR1 SGDLS, CDR2 YYNGEE. In nucleotides, the CDR3 is TGTGCCAGCAGCGTTGGACAGGGGGTATACGAGCAGTACTTC. It codes for CASSVGQGVYEQYF.

This chain uses TRBV18 with TRBJ2-2; no definite D call. Germline values: CDR1 KGHSH, CDR2 LQKENI. The ends were cut back, 0 bases at V and 4 bases at J, with 6 bases in the middle. The CDR3 length is 14 residues. DNA of the CDR3: TGTGCCAGCTCACCACCTGAGATCACCGGGGAGCTGTTTTTT. This gives the protein CASSPPEITGELFF.

Comment on this clone: The junction and the germline gene differ at one end; a read error may be behind it. The chain employs TRBV6-5 and TRBJ2-7; weak D call: TRBD2 (5 bases). CDR1 MNHEY and CDR2 SVGAGI come from the germline V gene. This CDR3 spans 11 amino acids. The CDR3, as DNA: TGTGCCAGCAGTAAGGCCGAGAGGGTCGTCTTC. It yields the protein CASSKAERVVF.